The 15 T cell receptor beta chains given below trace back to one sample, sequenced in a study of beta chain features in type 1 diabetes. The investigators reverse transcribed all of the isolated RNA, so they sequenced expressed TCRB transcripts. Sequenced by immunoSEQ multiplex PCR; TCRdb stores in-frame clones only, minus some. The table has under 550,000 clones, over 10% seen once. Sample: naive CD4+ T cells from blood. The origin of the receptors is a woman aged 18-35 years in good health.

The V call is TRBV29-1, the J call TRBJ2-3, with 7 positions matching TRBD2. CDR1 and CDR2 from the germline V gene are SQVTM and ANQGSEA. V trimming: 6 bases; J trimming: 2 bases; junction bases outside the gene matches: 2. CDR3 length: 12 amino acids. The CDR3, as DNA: TGCAGCGTGGGGAGGGCCACAGATACGCAGTATTTT. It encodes CSVGRATDTQYF.

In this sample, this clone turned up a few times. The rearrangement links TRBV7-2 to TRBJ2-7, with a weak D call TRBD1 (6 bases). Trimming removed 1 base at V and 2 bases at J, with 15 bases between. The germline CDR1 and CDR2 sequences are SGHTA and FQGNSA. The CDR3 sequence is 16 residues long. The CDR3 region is CASSLVTTGTTYEQYF. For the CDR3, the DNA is TGTGCCAGCAGCTTAGTGACGACGGGGACAACCTACGAGCAGTACTTC. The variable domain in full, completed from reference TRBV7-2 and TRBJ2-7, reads GAGVSQSPSNKVTEKGKDVELRCDPISGHTALYWYRQSLGQGLEFLIYFQGNSAPDKSGLPSDRFSAERTGGSVSTLTIQRTQQEDSAVYLCASSLVTTGTTYEQYFGPGTRLTVT.

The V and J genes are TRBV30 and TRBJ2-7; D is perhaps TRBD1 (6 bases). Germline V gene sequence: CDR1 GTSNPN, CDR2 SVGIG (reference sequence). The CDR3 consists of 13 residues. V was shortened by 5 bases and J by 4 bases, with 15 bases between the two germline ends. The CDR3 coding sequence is TGTGCCTGGGCGAGTAACAGGGTGTACGAGCAGTACTTC. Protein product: CAWASNRVYEQYF.

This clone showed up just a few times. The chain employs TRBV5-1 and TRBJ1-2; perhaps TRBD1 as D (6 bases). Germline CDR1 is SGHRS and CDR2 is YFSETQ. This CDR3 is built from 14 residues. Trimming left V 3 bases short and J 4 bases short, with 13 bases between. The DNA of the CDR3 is TGCGCCAGCAGCTCCCGGACAGATACCTATGGCTACACCTTC. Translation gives CASSSRTDTYGYTF.

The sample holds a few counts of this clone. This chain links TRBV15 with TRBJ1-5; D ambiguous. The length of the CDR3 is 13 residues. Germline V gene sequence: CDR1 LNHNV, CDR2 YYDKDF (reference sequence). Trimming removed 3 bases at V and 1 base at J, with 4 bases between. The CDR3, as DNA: TGTGCCACCAGCAGGAAAAGCAATCAGCCCCAGCATTTT. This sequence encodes CATSRKSNQPQHF.

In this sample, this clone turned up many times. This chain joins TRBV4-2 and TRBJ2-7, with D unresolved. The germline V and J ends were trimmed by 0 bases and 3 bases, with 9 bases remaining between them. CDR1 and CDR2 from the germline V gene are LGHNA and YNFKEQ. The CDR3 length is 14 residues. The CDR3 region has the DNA TGTGCCAGCAGCCAAGATGAGCAGAGCTACGAGCAGTACGTC. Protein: CASSQDEQSYEQYV.

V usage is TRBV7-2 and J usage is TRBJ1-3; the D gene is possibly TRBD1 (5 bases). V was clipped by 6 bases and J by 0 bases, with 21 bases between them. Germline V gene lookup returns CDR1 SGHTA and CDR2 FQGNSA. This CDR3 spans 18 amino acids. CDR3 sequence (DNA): TGTGCCAGCAGTCCTCCGACCGGGACTCCCGGCTCTGGAAACACCATATATTTT. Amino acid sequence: CASSPPTGTPGSGNTIYF. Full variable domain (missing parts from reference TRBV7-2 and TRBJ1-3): GAGVSQSPSNKVTEKGKDVELRCDPISGHTALYWYRQSLGQGLEFLIYFQGNSAPDKSGLPSDRFSAERTGGSVSTLTIQRTQQEDSAVYLCASSPPTGTPGSGNTIYFGEGSWLTVV.

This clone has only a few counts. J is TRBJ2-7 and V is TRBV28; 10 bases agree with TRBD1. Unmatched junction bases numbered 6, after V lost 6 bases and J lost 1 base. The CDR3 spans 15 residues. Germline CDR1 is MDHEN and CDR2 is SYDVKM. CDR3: CASRLTGGASYEQYF. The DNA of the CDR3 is TGTGCCAGCAGACTGACAGGGGGCGCGTCCTACGAGCAGTACTTC.

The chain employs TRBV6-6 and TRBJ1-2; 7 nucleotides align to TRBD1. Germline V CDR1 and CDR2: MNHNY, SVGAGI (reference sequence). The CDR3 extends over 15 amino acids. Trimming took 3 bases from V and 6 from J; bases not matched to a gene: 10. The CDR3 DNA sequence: TGTGCCAGCAGTTATGGGAGACAGGGCGGAGATGGCTACACCTTC. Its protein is CASSYGRQGGDGYTF.

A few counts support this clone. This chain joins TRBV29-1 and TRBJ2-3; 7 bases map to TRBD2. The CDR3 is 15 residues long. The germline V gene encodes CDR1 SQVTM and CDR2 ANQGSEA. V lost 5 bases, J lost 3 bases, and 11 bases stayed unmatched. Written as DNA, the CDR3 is TGCAGCGTTATGGGAGCGGGGAGAGGGACAGATACGCAGTATTTT. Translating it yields CSVMGAGRGTDTQYF.

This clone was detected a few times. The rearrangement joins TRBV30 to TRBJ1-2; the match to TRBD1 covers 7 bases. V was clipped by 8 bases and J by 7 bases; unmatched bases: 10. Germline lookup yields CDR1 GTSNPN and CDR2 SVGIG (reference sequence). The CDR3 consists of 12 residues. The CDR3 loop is CALNRGESGYTF. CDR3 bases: TGTGCCCTAAACAGGGGAGAGAGTGGCTACACCTTC. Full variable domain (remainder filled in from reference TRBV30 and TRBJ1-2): SQTIHQWPATLVQPVGSPLSLECTVEGTSNPNLYWYRQAAGRGLQLLFYSVGIGQISSEVPQNLSASRPQDRQFILSSKKLLLSDSGFYLCALNRGESGYTFGSGTRLTVV.

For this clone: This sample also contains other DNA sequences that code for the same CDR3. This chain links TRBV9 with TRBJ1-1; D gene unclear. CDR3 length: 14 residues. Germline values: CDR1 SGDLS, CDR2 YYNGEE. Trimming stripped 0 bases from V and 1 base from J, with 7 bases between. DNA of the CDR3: TGTGCCAGCAGCGTAGGCGTGGGGAACACTGAAGCTTTCTTT. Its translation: CASSVGVGNTEAFF.

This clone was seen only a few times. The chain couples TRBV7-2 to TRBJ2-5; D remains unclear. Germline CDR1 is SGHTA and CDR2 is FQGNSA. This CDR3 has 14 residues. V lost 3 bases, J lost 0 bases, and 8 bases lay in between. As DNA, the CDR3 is TGTGCCAGCAGCTTTTTTGGGTACCAAGAGACCCAGTACTTC. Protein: CASSFFGYQETQYF.

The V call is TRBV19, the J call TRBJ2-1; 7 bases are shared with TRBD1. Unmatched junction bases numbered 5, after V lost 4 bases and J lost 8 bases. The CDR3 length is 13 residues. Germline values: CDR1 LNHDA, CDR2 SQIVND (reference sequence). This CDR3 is CASSTLQGYEQFF. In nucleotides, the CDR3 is TGTGCCAGTAGTACGCTACAGGGGTATGAGCAGTTCTTC.

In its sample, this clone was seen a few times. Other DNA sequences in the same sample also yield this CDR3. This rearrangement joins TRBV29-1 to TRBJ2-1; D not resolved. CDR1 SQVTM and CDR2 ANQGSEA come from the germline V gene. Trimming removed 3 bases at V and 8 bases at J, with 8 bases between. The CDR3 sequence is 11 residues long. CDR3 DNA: TGCAGCGTTGAGAGTAGGGATGAGCAGTTCTTC. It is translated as CSVESRDEQFF.